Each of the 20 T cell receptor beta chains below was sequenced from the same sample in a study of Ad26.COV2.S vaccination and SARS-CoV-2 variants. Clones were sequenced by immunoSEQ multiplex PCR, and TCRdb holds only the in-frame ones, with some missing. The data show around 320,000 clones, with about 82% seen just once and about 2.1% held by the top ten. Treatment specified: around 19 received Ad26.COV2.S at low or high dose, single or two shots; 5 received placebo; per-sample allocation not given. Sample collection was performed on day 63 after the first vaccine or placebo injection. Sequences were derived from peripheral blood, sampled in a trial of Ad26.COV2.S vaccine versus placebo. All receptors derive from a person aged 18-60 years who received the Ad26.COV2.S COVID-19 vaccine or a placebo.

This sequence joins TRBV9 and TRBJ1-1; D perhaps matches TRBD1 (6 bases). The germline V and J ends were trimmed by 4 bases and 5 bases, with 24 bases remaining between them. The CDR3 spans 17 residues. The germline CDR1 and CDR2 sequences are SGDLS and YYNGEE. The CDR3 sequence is CASSQFDVGGPSTEAFF. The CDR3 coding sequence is TGTGCCAGCAGCCAATTCGATGTTGGGGGCCCCTCGACTGAAGCTTTCTTT.

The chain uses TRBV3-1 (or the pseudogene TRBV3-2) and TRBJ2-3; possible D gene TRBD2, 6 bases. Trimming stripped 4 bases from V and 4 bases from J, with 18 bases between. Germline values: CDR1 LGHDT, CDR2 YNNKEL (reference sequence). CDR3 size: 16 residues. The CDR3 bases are TGTGCCAGCAGCCGGGAGTCTAGCGTAGGGGCAGATACGCAGTATTTT. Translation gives CASSRESSVGADTQYF.

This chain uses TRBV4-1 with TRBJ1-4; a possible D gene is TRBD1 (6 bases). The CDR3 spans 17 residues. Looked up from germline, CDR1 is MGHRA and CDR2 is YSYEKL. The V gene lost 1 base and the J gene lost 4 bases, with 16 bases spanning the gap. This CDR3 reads CASSQGSPTGLNEKLFF. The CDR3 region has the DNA TGCGCCAGCAGCCAAGGATCCCCGACAGGCCTTAATGAAAAACTGTTTTTT.

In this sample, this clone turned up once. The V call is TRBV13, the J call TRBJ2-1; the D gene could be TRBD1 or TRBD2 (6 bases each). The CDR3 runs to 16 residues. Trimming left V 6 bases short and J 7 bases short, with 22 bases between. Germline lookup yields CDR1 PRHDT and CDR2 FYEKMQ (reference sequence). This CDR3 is CASSLEWGAGLNEQFF. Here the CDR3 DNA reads TGTGCCAGCAGTTTGGAGTGGGGGGCGGGATTAAATGAGCAGTTCTTC.

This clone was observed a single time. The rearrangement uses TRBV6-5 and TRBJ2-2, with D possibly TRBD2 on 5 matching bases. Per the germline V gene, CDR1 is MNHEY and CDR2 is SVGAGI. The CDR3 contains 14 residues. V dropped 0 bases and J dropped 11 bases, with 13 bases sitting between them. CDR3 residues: CASSYSAGEGELFF. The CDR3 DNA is TGTGCCAGCAGTTACTCGGCGGGTGAGGGAGAGCTGTTTTTT.

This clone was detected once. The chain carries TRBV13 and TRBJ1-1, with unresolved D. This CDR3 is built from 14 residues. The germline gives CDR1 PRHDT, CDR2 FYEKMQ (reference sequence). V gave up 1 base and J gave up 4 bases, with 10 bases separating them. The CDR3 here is CASSLEQRSTEAFF. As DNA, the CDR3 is TGTGCCAGCAGCTTAGAACAGAGGAGCACTGAAGCTTTCTTT.

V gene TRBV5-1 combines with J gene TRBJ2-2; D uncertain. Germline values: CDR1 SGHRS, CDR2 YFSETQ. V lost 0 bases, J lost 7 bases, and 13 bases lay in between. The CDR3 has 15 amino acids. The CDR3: CASSLGAGWGGELFF. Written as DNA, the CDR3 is TGCGCCAGCAGCTTGGGCGCCGGATGGGGCGGGGAGCTGTTTTTT.

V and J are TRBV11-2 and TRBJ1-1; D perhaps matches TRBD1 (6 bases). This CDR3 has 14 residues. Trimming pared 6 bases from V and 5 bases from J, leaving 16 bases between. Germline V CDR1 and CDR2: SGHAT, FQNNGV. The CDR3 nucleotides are TGTGCCAGCAGGCCCGGGGAGGGGGTAACTGAAGCTTTCTTT. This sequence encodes CASRPGEGVTEAFF.

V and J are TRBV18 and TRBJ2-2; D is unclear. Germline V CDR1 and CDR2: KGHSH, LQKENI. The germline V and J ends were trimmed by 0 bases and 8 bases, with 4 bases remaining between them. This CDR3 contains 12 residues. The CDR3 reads CASSPPLGELFF. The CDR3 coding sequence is TGTGCCAGCTCACCACCGCTGGGGGAGCTGTTTTTT. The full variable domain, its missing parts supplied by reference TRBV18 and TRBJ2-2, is NAGVMQNPRHLVRRRGQEARLRCSPMKGHSHVYWYRQLPEEGLKFMVYLQKENIIDESGMPKERFSAEFPKEGPSILRIQQVVRGDSAAYFCASSPPLGELFFGEGSRLTVL.

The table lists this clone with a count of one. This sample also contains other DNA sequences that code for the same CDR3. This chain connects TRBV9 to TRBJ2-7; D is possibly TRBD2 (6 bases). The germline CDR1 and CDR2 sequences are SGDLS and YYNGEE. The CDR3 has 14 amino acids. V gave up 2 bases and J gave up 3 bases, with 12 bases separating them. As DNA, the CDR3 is TGTGCCAGCAGCGTGGAGGGGCAAGGCTACGAGCAGTACTTC. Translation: CASSVEGQGYEQYF.

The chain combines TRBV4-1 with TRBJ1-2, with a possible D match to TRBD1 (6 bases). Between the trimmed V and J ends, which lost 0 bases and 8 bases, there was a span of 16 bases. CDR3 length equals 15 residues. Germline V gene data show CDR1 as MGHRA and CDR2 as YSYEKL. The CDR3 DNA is TGCGCCAGCAGCCAAGATTTACACAGGGTCGAAGGCTACACCTTC. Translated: CASSQDLHRVEGYTF.

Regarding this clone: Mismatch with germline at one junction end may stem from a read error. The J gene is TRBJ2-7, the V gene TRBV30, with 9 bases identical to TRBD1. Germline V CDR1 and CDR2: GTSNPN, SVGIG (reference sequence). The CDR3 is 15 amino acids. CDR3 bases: TGTGCCTGGAGTGTAGGGTCTCGGGACAGGGCTACTGGTGTCTTC. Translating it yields CAWSVGSRDRATGVF.

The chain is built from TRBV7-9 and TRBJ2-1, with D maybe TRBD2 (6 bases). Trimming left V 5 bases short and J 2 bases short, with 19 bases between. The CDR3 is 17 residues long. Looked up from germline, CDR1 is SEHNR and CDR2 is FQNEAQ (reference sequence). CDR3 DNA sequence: TGTGCCAGCAGCCGCCCTTTGCGGGGCGGTACCTACAATGAGCAGTTCTTC. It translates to CASSRPLRGGTYNEQFF.

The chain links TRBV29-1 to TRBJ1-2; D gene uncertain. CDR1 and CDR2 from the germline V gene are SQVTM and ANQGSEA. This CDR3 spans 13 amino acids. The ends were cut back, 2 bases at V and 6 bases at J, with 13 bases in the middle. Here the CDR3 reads CSVERDLENGYTF. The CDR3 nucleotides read TGCAGCGTTGAAAGGGATTTGGAAAATGGCTACACCTTC. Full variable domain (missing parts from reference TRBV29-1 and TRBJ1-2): SAVISQKPSRDICQRGTSLTIQCQVDSQVTMMFWYRQQPGQSLTLIATANQGSEATYESGFVIDKFPISRPNLTFSTLTVSNMSPEDSSIYLCSVERDLENGYTFGSGTRLTVV.

CDR3 bases: TGTGCCACCAGGACCGGGACAGGGGTAACCAACGTCCTGACTTTC. Residues: CATRTGTGVTNVLTF. The chain links TRBV15 to TRBJ2-6; TRBD1 matches 10 bases. Losses at the gene ends were 6 bases for V and 8 bases for J; bases not matched to a gene: 7. The CDR3 consists of 15 residues. The germline V gene encodes CDR1 LNHNV and CDR2 YYDKDF (reference sequence).

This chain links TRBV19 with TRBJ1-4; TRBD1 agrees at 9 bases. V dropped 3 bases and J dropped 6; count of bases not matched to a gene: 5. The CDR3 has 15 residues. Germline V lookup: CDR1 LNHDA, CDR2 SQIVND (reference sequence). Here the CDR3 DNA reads TGTGCCAGTAGTATCCCGTGGACAGGGGATGAAAAACTGTTTTTT. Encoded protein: CASSIPWTGDEKLFF.

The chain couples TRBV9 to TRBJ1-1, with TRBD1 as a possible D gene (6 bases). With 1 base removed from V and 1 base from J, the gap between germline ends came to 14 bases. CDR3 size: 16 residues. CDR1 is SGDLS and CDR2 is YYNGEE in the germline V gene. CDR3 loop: CASSVIPLQGNTEAFF. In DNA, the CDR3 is TGTGCCAGCAGCGTAATCCCCCTACAGGGGAACACTGAAGCTTTCTTT.

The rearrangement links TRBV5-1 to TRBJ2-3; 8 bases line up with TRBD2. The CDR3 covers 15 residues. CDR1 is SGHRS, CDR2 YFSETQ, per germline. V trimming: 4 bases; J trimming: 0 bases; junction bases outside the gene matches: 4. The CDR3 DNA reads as TGCGCCAGCAGCCGCGGGGGGCCGAGCACAGATACGCAGTATTTT. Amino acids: CASSRGGPSTDTQYF.

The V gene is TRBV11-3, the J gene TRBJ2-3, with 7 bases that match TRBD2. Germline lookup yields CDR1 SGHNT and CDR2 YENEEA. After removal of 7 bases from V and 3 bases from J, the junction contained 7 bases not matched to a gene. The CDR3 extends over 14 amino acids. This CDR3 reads CASKVGGGTDTQYF. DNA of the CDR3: TGTGCCAGCAAGGTGGGCGGGGGAACAGATACGCAGTATTTT.

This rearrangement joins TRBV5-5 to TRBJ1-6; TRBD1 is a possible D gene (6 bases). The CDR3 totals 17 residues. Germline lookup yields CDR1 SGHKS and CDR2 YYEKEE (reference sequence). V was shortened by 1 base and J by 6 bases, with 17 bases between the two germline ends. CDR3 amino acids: CASSLISGGRLNSPLHF. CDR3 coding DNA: TGTGCCAGCAGCTTGATTAGCGGGGGGCGTCTTAATTCACCCCTCCACTTT. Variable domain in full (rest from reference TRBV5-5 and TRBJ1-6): DAGVTQSPTHLIKTRGQQVTLRCSPISGHKSVSWYQQVLGQGPQFIFQYYEKEERGRGNFPDRFSARQFPNYSSELNVNALLLGDSALYLCASSLISGGRLNSPLHFGNGTRLTVT.